This TCR beta chain was sequenced for a study of OX40 agonist ivuxolimab in advanced cancers. Notes on the research overall: Ivuxolimab was a fully human IgG2 agonistic monoclonal antibody targeting the costimulatory receptor OX40 (CD134). Intravenous ivuxolimab was administered to patients every 2 weeks at six dose levels: 0.01, 0.1, 0.3, 1.5, 3 and 10 mg/kg. Of the 50 to 55 patients in dose escalation, about 20 had hepatocellular carcinoma, roughly 15 had melanoma, 9 had renal cell carcinoma and 9 had head and neck cancer. In the dose-escalation cohort, over 65% of patients were male, and the mean age was approximately 55 years, with a range of about 23 to 90. Prior anti-PD-1, anti-PD-L1 or anti-CTLA-4 therapy was permitted, and checkpoint inhibitors had been received by around 40% of dose-escalation patients. Partial responses were achieved by three dose-escalation patients, of whom one had hepatocellular carcinoma and two had cutaneous melanoma. Peripheral TCRbeta sequencing was intended to test whether TCR sequence diversity was altered and clonal T-cell expansion was caused by ivuxolimab. The paper covers the monotherapy dose-escalation part of the phase I ivuxolimab trial, which included N ≈ 50 patients. General study outcomes and caveats: After ivuxolimab, more expanded clones were found on average in CD8+ T cells than in CD4+ T cells. The antigen specificity of the peripheral T cells that underwent clonal expansion was not determined. Low levels of normalized T-cell clonal expansion were also seen in some patients who did not respond. In the 0.1-3.0 mg/kg groups, partial responders were among the patients with the lowest normalized peripheral clonal expansion, particularly in CD8+ T cells. At doses from 0.1 to 3.0 mg/kg, clonal expansion was seen in both CD4+ and CD8+ blood T cells between baseline and week 6.

Genomic DNA was isolated from the sorted cells so that the TCRbeta CDR3 region could be sequenced. TCRbeta CDR3 regions were sequenced using the immunoSEQ Assay. Held by TCRdb, this immuneACCESS table contains in-frame sequences only and omits some clones. Under half of the omission traces to an unresolved V gene where checked; the cause of the rest is unknown. The sample yields fewer than 200,000 clones; 94% were counted once. Clones ranked in the top ten supply just over 0.3% of the sample. The trial excluded patients who had a history of autoimmune disease or who were on systemic immunosuppression. Peripheral blood for TCR sequencing was collected from all dose cohorts at baseline, on cycle 4 day 1, and on cycle 7 day 1. Samples came from an open-label, multicenter, first-in-human phase I dose-escalation trial of ivuxolimab. Adults with locally advanced or metastatic melanoma, renal cell, hepatocellular, or head and neck squamous cell carcinoma were enrolled in the trial. CD4+ and CD8+ T cells were sorted separately from peripheral blood before TCR sequencing.

From a lookup of the germline V gene, CDR1 and CDR2 are MGHDK and SYGVNS. Ends trimmed: V by 4 bases, J by 2 bases; bases unmatched to a gene: 6. Its CDR3 holds 16 amino acids, cysteine through phenylalanine. The only DNA kept is the CDR3, 48 bases in frame from the first base. As concerns this clone: No cognate antigen has been identified for it. Per-nucleotide qualities are absent, and no much larger clonotype sits a single base away.

In this chain, TRBV25-1 is recombined with TRBJ2-2; TRBD2 fits 8 bases in the junction. The clonotype originates from an adult with an advanced solid tumor such as melanoma, head and neck, liver or kidney cancer. The sequencing used CD4+ or CD8+ T cells sorted from blood, collected in a trial of the OX40 agonist ivuxolimab. The CDR3 region reads CASSVPSGRNTGELFF. The DNA reads as follows: TGTGCCAGCAGTGTCCCAAGCGGGAGAAACACCGGGGAGCTGTTTTTT.